These 21 T cell receptor beta chains were all obtained from the same sample, sequenced in a study of blood T cell repertoires in COVID-19. Data came from immunoSEQ multiplex PCR; TCRdb stores just in-frame clones and leaves some out. The table shows some 280,000 clones, with approximately 90% occurring only once. Sequenced input: peripheral blood. These receptors were taken from a woman aged 25 to 39 with active or convalescent COVID-19.

The chain couples TRBV27 to TRBJ1-2, with D possibly matching TRBD1 (5 bases). CDR3 length: 16 amino acids. Looked up from germline, CDR1 is MNHEY and CDR2 is SMNVEV (reference sequence). Trimming pared 7 bases from V and 8 bases from J, leaving 26 bases between. CDR3 nucleotides: TGTGCCAGCACCAGCTGGGAGGCAGGGCGGGTTGAAGGCTACACCTTC. Protein product: CASTSWEAGRVEGYTF.

The chain recombines TRBV6-6 with TRBJ1-2; 8 bases agree with TRBD1. V gave up 2 bases and J gave up 7 bases; unmatched junction bases: 9. This CDR3 is built from 15 residues. Germline loops: CDR1 MNHNY, CDR2 SVGAGI (reference sequence). The CDR3 spells CASSYADREVTGYTF. The CDR3 nucleotides read TGTGCCAGCAGTTACGCGGACAGGGAAGTAACTGGCTACACCTTC.

This sequence joins TRBV7-3 and TRBJ1-5; TRBD1 aligns across 10 bases. The CDR3 contains 16 residues. The germline CDR1 and CDR2 sequences are SGHTA and FQGTGA. Losses at the gene ends were 2 bases for V and 1 base for J; bases not matched to a gene: 2. This CDR3 is CASSLDRGQSNQPQHF. DNA of the CDR3: TGTGCCAGCAGCTTAGACAGGGGGCAGAGCAATCAGCCCCAGCATTTT.

The V gene is TRBV9, the J gene TRBJ1-3; 8 bases match TRBD1. The CDR3 consists of 15 residues. Germline CDR1 SGDLS, CDR2 YYNGEE. The junction had 2 bases not matched to a gene; V was cut back by 0 bases and J by 3 bases. CDR3 loop: CASSVAGGVGNTIYF. For the CDR3, the DNA is TGTGCCAGCAGCGTAGCAGGGGGCGTTGGAAACACCATATATTTT.

This rearrangement joins TRBV5-8 to TRBJ1-1; TRBD1 might be the D (5 bases). Germline CDR1 reads SGHTS; CDR2 reads YDEGEE. CDR3 length: 14 amino acids. Trimming took 6 bases from V and 4 from J, leaving 16 bases between them. CDR3 region: CASIWGVGSTEAFF. The DNA of the CDR3 is TGTGCCAGCATTTGGGGGGTGGGAAGCACTGAAGCTTTCTTT.

This clone was found once. J is TRBJ2-7 and V is TRBV28; 7 nucleotides align to TRBD1. Germline lookup yields CDR1 MDHEN and CDR2 SYDVKM. The length of the CDR3 is 14 residues. Trimming cost V 6 bases and J 4 bases; bases outside gene matches: 9. The CDR3 coding sequence is TGTGCCAGCAGGACGACAGGGAACCTATACGAGCAGTACTTC. Translation: CASRTTGNLYEQYF.

This sequence joins TRBV19 and TRBJ1-5, with a weak D call TRBD1 (6 bases). The germline gives CDR1 LNHDA, CDR2 SQIVND (reference sequence). V was trimmed by 9 bases and J by 3 bases, leaving 18 bases between them. The CDR3 is made up of 15 amino acids. The chain's CDR3 is CASQVGQQHNQPQHF. DNA of the CDR3: TGTGCCAGCCAGGTGGGACAACAACACAATCAGCCCCAGCATTTT.

The rearrangement uses TRBV4-2 and TRBJ1-2; 7 bases map to TRBD1. Germline loops: CDR1 LGHNA, CDR2 YNFKEQ. The ends lost 6 bases at V and 6 bases at J; junction bases unmatched: 7. The CDR3 contains 13 residues. CDR3 amino acids: CASSYRQGDGYTF. The CDR3 DNA reads as TGTGCCAGCAGTTACCGACAGGGCGATGGCTACACCTTC.

This clone occurred a few times. The chain couples TRBV2 to TRBJ1-6; D not resolved. The CDR3 extends over 20 amino acids. Germline assignment: CDR1 SNHLY and CDR2 FYNNEI. V shed 7 bases and J shed 3 bases, with 28 bases lying between them. CDR3 amino acids: CASTLRIGGGRGGYNSPLHF. The DNA of the CDR3 is TGTGCCAGCACCCTGCGTATAGGTGGAGGCAGAGGAGGCTATAATTCACCCCTCCACTTT.

The chain couples TRBV21-1 to TRBJ1-5; the D call TRBD1 from the table was never checked on the DNA. TRBV21-1 is recorded as a pseudogene. The CDR3 has 23 residues. The CDR3 bases are TGTGCCAGCAGCAAAGATGAGGGTCCGGCGGGACGGACAGGCCCCTTTTATAATCAGCCCCAGCATTTT. This translates into CASSKDEGPAGRTGPFYNQPQHF.

V gene TRBV19 combines with J gene TRBJ2-2, with no clear D. Germline CDR1 is LNHDA and CDR2 is SQIVND (reference sequence). V lost 6 bases and J lost 2, with 13 bases in between. This CDR3 is 15 amino acids long. The CDR3 loop is CASSKDIINTGELFF. CDR3 coding DNA: TGTGCCAGTAGCAAAGACATAATTAACACCGGGGAGCTGTTTTTT. The full variable domain, with the rest looked up from reference TRBV19 and TRBJ2-2, is DGGITQSPKYLFRKEGQNVTLSCEQNLNHDAMYWYRQDPGQGLRLIYYSQIVNDFQKGDIAEGYSVSREKKESFPLTVTSAQKNPTAFYLCASSKDIINTGELFFGEGSRLTVL.

This chain uses TRBV2 with TRBJ1-4; D ambiguous. Per germline, CDR1 SNHLY and CDR2 FYNNEI. V was clipped by 5 bases and J by 8 bases, with 9 bases between them. CDR3 size: 12 residues. CDR3 DNA: TGTGCCAGCAGTATAAAGAGAGAAAAACTGTTTTTT. This codes for CASSIKREKLFF.

This rearrangement joins TRBV18 to TRBJ1-6; 11 positions match TRBD1. CDR1 and CDR2 from the germline V gene are KGHSH and LQKENI. The CDR3 consists of 18 residues. Trimming cost V 3 bases and J 0 bases; bases outside gene matches: 4. Here the CDR3 reads CASSPRDRGISYNSPLHF. CDR3 sequence (DNA): TGTGCCAGCTCACCGAGGGACAGGGGGATCTCCTATAATTCACCCCTCCACTTT.

The chain combines TRBV18 with TRBJ1-5; perhaps TRBD1 as D (5 bases). Germline CDR1 is KGHSH and CDR2 is LQKENI. The CDR3 has 13 amino acids. The V end lost 8 bases, the J end lost 6 bases, and 14 bases lay between the germline ends. In DNA form, the CDR3 reads TGTGCCAGCATGCCAGGGATCGGTCAGCCCCAGCATTTT. Translating it yields CASMPGIGQPQHF.

This clone came up a few times. The V and J genes are TRBV6-1 and TRBJ2-3, with D possibly TRBD1 on 5 matching bases. CDR1 is MNHNS, CDR2 SASEGT, per germline. Deletions cut 2 bases from V and 5 bases from J, with 11 bases between. The CDR3 loop spans 14 amino acids. The chain's CDR3 is CASSEYQGKDTQYF. In DNA form, the CDR3 reads TGTGCCAGCAGTGAATACCAGGGTAAAGATACGCAGTATTTT.

This chain joins TRBV18 and TRBJ2-5, with D perhaps matching TRBD1 (5 bases). This CDR3 region has 15 residues. Trimming took 3 bases from V and 5 from J, leaving 16 bases between them. Germline loops: CDR1 KGHSH, CDR2 LQKENI. The DNA of the CDR3 is TGTGCCAGCTCACCTTCAATTAGCAGGGCGGAGACCCAGTACTTC. Translated, it gives CASSPSISRAETQYF. Full variable domain (remainder filled in from reference TRBV18 and TRBJ2-5): NAGVMQNPRHLVRRRGQEARLRCSPMKGHSHVYWYRQLPEEGLKFMVYLQKENIIDESGMPKERFSAEFPKEGPSILRIQQVVRGDSAAYFCASSPSISRAETQYFGPGTRLLVL.

V and J are TRBV5-1 and TRBJ2-1; tentative D call: TRBD2 (5 bases). The CDR3 is 13 residues long. With 7 bases removed from V and 4 bases from J, the gap between germline ends came to 12 bases. Germline V gene lookup returns CDR1 SGHRS and CDR2 YFSETQ. In DNA, the CDR3 is TGCGCCAGCCGTCGGGGTGGGTACAATGAGCAGTTCTTC. This gives the protein CASRRGGYNEQFF.

This clone was seen a few times. The chain combines TRBV5-1 with TRBJ1-6, with a weak D call TRBD1 (6 bases). The CDR3 contains 15 residues. Trimming pared 6 bases from V and 7 bases from J, leaving 17 bases between. In germline, CDR1 is SGHRS, CDR2 YFSETQ. The CDR3 DNA sequence: TGCGCCAGCACTTTGGACAGCCCGAGGAATTCACCCCTCCACTTT. Its translation: CASTLDSPRNSPLHF.

The chain carries TRBV19 and TRBJ2-3; 8 bases agree with TRBD1. The junction had 19 bases not matched to a gene; V was cut back by 9 bases and J by 2 bases. There are 18 residues in the CDR3. CDR1 LNHDA and CDR2 SQIVND come from the germline V gene (reference sequence). CDR3 DNA: TGTGCCAGCACTAGTATAGGGTTTGGGACAGGTATCACAGATACGCAGTATTTT. It translates to CASTSIGFGTGITDTQYF.

The chain couples TRBV9 to TRBJ2-1, with a tentative D call TRBD1 (6 bases). The CDR3 runs to 14 residues. Germline V gene data show CDR1 as SGDLS and CDR2 as YYNGEE. The V end lost 1 base, the J end lost 9 bases, and 14 bases lay between the germline ends. The CDR3 region has the DNA TGTGCCAGCAGCGTAAGCTTCCCAGGGGCTGAGCAGTTCTTC. Translation gives CASSVSFPGAEQFF.

This clone was observed once. This rearrangement joins TRBV13 to TRBJ2-7, with TRBD2 as a possible D gene (7 bases). The CDR3 spans 12 residues. V was shortened by 5 bases and J by 7 bases, with 12 bases between the two germline ends. In germline, CDR1 is PRHDT, CDR2 FYEKMQ (reference sequence). The CDR3 DNA sequence: TGTGCCAGCAGCGTGGGGGGGCGGGAGCAGTACTTC. As protein: CASSVGGREQYF.